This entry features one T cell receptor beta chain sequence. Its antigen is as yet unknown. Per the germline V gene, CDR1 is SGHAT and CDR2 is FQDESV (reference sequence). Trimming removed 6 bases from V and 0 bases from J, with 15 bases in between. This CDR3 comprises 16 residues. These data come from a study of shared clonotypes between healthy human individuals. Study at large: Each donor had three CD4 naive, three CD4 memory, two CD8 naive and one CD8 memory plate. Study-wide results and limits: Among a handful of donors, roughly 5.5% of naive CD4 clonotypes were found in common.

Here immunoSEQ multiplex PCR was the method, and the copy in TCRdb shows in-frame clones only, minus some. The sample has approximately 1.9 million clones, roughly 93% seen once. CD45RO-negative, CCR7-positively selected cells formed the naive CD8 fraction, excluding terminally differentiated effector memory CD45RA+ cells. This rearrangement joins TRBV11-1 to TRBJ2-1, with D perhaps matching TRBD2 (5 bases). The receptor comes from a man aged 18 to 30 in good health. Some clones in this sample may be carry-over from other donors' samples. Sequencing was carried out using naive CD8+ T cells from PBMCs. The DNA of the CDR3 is TGTGCCAGCAGTTCTATTGTGAGGGCCTCCTACAATGAGCAGTTCTTC. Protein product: CASSSIVRASYNEQFF.